These 17 T cell receptor beta chains originate from one sample sequenced in a study of OX40 agonist ivuxolimab in advanced cancers. Measured with immunoSEQ multiplex PCR; TCRdb has only the in-frame clones, and not every one. The sample contains fewer than 95,000 clones, around nine tenths of which appear only once. This sample comprised CD4+ or CD8+ T cells sorted from blood, obtained in a trial of the OX40 agonist ivuxolimab. The receptors here all came from an adult with an advanced solid tumor such as melanoma, head and neck, liver or kidney cancer.

This chain links TRBV19 with TRBJ1-5, with 8 bases fitting TRBD1. This CDR3 contains 14 residues. CDR1 and CDR2 (germline): LNHDA, SQIVND (reference sequence). V lost 7 bases to trimming and J lost 4 bases; unmatched junction nucleotides: 6. CDR3 sequence reads: CASTSTGGNQPQHF. The CDR3 DNA reads TGTGCCAGTACGTCTACAGGGGGGAATCAGCCCCAGCATTTT.

The rearrangement links TRBV15 to TRBJ1-2; D remains unclear. The CDR3 consists of 16 residues. Germline V lookup: CDR1 LNHNV, CDR2 YYDKDF (reference sequence). The germline V and J ends were trimmed by 0 bases and 4 bases, with 15 bases remaining between them. CDR3 region: CATSRDLRRMLYGYTF. The CDR3 DNA reads as TGTGCCACCAGCAGAGATCTGAGACGGATGCTCTATGGCTACACCTTC. Drawing the rest from reference TRBV15 and TRBJ1-2, the complete variable domain is DAMVIQNPRYQVTQFGKPVTLSCSQTLNHNVMYWYQQKSSQAPKLLFHYYDKDFNNEADTPDNFQSRRPNTSFCFLDIRSPGLGDTAMYLCATSRDLRRMLYGYTFGSGTRLTVV.

This chain connects TRBV11-3 to TRBJ2-3; D remains ambiguous. The ends were cut back, 5 bases at V and 2 bases at J, with 11 bases in the middle. The V gene's germline CDR1 is SGHNT and CDR2 YENEEA. This CDR3 contains 14 residues. CDR3 sequence reads: CASSPSVPTDTQYF. The DNA for the CDR3 is TGTGCCAGCAGCCCCAGCGTACCCACAGATACGCAGTATTTT.

This clone was found a few times. The junction shows a germline mismatch at one end, possibly a read error. The gene calls are TRBV7-3 and TRBJ2-2, with TRBD2 matching 16 bases. The germline CDR1 and CDR2 sequences are SGHTA and FQGTGA. The CDR3 runs to 19 residues. The CDR3, as DNA: TGTGCCAGCAGCGAACCGGGACTAGCGGGAGGGCCTAACAGCGGGGAGCTGTTTTTT. Its protein product is CASSEPGLAGGPNSGELFF.

The gene calls are TRBV27 and TRBJ2-5; 8 bases map to TRBD1. The CDR3 is 11 residues long. V was clipped by 5 bases and J by 8 bases; unmatched bases: 1. Germline V CDR1 and CDR2: MNHEY, SMNVEV (reference sequence). Here the CDR3 DNA reads TGTGCCAGCAGTGACAGGGGAACCCAGTACTTC. Protein sequence: CASSDRGTQYF.

Points on this clone: Compared with germline, one end of the junction differs, possibly owing to a read error. The chain recombines TRBV7-7 with TRBJ2-1; a possible D gene is TRBD1 (6 bases). The CDR3 consists of 16 residues. In germline, CDR1 is SSHAT, CDR2 FNYEAQ (reference sequence). Here the CDR3 DNA reads TGTGCTAGCAGCTTAGCCCCCGGGACAACTTACAATGAGCAGTTCTTC. It specifies CASSLAPGTTYNEQFF.

The V call is TRBV6-5, the J call TRBJ2-7; 7 bases map to TRBD2. Germline V CDR1 and CDR2: MNHEY, SVGAGI. Losses at the gene ends were 5 bases for V and 5 bases for J; bases not matched to a gene: 9. The CDR3 is 14 amino acids. The CDR3 nucleotides are TGTGCCAGCAGTCAGCGGGACTATGGCCACGAGCAGTACTTC. Translated: CASSQRDYGHEQYF.

The chain recombines TRBV4-3 with TRBJ1-5; D is ambiguous. V was shortened by 0 bases and J by 3 bases, with 6 bases between the two germline ends. The CDR3 is made up of 14 amino acids. Germline CDR1 LGHNA, CDR2 YSLEER. CDR3 bases: TGCGCCAGCAGCCAAGATTATATCAATCAGCCCCAGCATTTT. Translated, it gives CASSQDYINQPQHF.

The CDR3 sequence: CASSLGKRGPPTDTQYF. The CDR3 bases are TGTGCCAGCAGCTTAGGAAAGAGGGGCCCCCCCACAGATACGCAGTATTTT. The chain is built from TRBV7-9 and TRBJ2-3; D is possibly TRBD1 or TRBD2 (5 bases each). The germline V gene has CDR1 SEHNR and CDR2 FQNEAQ (reference sequence). The CDR3 extends over 17 amino acids. With 1 base removed from V and 2 bases from J, the gap between germline ends came to 16 bases.

The rearrangement uses TRBV4-1 and TRBJ1-2; D gene unclear. This CDR3 has 17 residues. CDR1 is MGHRA and CDR2 is YSYEKL in the germline V gene. Trimming removed 0 bases from V and 4 bases from J, with 18 bases in between. The CDR3 loop reads CASSQDVPGGYGYGYTF. CDR3 bases: TGCGCCAGCAGCCAAGATGTACCGGGAGGGTATGGCTATGGCTACACCTTC.

The chain couples TRBV9 to TRBJ2-2; 7 bases line up with TRBD1. J lost 0 bases, V lost 4 bases, and 3 bases had no gene match. Germline CDR1 SGDLS, CDR2 YYNGEE. The CDR3 is 15 amino acids. The CDR3 DNA reads as TGTGCCAGCAGCCTGACAGGGTCGAACACCGGGGAGCTGTTTTTT. It encodes CASSLTGSNTGELFF.

This clone was picked up one time. The J gene is TRBJ2-3, the V gene TRBV7-2; 8 positions agree with TRBD2. J gave up 1 base and V 3 bases, and 9 bases lay outside the gene matches. The CDR3 is 17 residues long. Germline V CDR1 and CDR2: SGHTA, FQGNSA. The CDR3 DNA is TGTGCCAGCAGCTTGGCCGGGACCGGGGGGGGCACAGATACGCAGTATTTT. Translating gives CASSLAGTGGGTDTQYF.

The chain uses TRBV7-2 and TRBJ1-2; TRBD1 agrees at 8 bases. CDR1 and CDR2 (germline): SGHTA, FQGNSA. After removal of 7 bases from V and 5 bases from J, the junction contained 9 bases not matched to a gene. The CDR3 is 14 residues long. The CDR3 is CASTVDRASYGYTF. The CDR3 bases are TGTGCCAGCACCGTGGACAGGGCTTCTTATGGCTACACCTTC.

V and J are TRBV9 and TRBJ1-1, with D uncertain. In germline, CDR1 is SGDLS, CDR2 YYNGEE. Trimming took off 4 bases at V and 11 bases at J, with 15 bases between the two ends. There are 12 residues in the CDR3. For the CDR3, the DNA is TGTGCCAGCAGCCCCAGTCCTTCCCGGGCTTTCTTT. Residues: CASSPSPSRAFF.

The chain has TRBV11-3 and TRBJ2-5; D is uncertain. The germline V gene has CDR1 SGHNT and CDR2 YENEEA. The CDR3 is 13 residues long. The V end lost 0 bases, the J end lost 14 bases, and 16 bases lay between the germline ends. Here the CDR3 DNA reads TGTGCCAGCAGCTTAGATCTGAGCAGGAGCCCCTACTTC. This gives the protein CASSLDLSRSPYF.

This chain uses TRBV19 with TRBJ2-3; TRBD1 matches 7 bases. The CDR3 runs 14 residues. Losses at the gene ends were 5 bases for V and 4 bases for J; bases not matched to a gene: 6. Germline V gene data show CDR1 as LNHDA and CDR2 as SQIVND (reference sequence). In DNA form, the CDR3 reads TGTGCCAGTAGTTCCACAGACAGGGCAGATACGCAGTATTTT. Amino acids: CASSSTDRADTQYF.

The chain combines TRBV7-3 with TRBJ2-5, with TRBD2 matching over 7 bases. V lost 3 bases and J lost 4; bases outside the gene matches: 8. This CDR3 contains 15 residues. Germline CDR1 is SGHTA and CDR2 is FQGTGA. CDR3 DNA: TGTGCCAGCAGCTTGGGGGGAGGGCCCGGAGAGACCCAGTACTTC. Its translation: CASSLGGGPGETQYF.